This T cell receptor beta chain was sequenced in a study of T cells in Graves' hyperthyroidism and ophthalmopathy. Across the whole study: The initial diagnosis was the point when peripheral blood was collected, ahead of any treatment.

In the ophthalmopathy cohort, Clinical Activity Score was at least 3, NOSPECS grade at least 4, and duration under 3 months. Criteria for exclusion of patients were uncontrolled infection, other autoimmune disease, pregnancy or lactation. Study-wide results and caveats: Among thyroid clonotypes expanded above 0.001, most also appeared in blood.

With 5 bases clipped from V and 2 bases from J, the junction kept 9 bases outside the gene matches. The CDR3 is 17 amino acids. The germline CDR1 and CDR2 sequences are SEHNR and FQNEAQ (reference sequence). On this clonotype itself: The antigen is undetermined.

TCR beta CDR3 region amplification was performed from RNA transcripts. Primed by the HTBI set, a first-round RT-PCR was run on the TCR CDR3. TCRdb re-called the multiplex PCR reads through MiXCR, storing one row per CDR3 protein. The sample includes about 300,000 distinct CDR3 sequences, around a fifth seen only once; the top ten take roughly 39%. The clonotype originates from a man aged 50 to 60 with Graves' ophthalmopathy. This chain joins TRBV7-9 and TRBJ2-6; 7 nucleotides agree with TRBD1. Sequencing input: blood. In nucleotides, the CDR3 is TGTGCCAGCAGCCCCCCAGGGGGTTTCCCTGGGGCCAACGTCCTGACTTTC. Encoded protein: CASSPPGGFPGANVLTF.